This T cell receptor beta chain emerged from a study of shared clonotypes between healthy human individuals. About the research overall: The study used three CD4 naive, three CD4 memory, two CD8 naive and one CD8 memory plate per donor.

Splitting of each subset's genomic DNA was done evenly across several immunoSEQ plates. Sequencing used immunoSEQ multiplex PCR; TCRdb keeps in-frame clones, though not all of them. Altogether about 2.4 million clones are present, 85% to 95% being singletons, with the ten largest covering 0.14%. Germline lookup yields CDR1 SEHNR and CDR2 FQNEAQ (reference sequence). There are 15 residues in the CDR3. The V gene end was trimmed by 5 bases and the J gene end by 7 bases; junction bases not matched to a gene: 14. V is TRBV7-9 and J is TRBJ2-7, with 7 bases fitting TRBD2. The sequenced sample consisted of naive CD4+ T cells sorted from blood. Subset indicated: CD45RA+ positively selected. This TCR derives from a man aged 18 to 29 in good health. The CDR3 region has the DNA TGTGCCAGCAGCCGTACGATGGCGGGAGAAGGAGAGCAGTACTTC. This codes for CASSRTMAGEGEQYF.